This entry describes one TCR beta chain. These data come from a study of control samples from healthy donors and cancer patients. Using immunoSEQ multiplex PCR, the repertoire was profiled, and TCRdb retains in-frame clones only, with some absent. The profile shows some 160,000 clones, around 90% of them singletons. Per germline, CDR1 MDHEN and CDR2 SYDVKM. The CDR3 is 12 amino acids. The V gene lost 11 bases and the J gene lost 7 bases, with 14 bases spanning the gap. Sequencing used blood. The clonotype was recovered from a woman aged 25 to 45 in good health. The chain couples TRBV28 to TRBJ2-2; D may correspond to TRBD1 or TRBD2 (6 bases each). The CDR3 DNA sequence: TGTGCCTTAGGGGGGCCGGGCGGGGAGCTGTTTTTT. Its protein product is CALGGPGGELFF.